This is a list of T cell receptor beta chains from one sample in a study of identical twins. TCRdb processed the 5' RACE reads anew with MiXCR; each CDR3 protein has one entry. The sample carries roughly 1,500,000 distinct CDR3 sequences, about 30% recorded once. The sample consisted of cord blood. These receptor sequences come from a newborn girl in good health. The CDR3 runs from the conserved cysteine through the conserved F or W. A D gene is named only where the DNA matches it firmly. For some rows the clone size is stated as once, few or many, or as a class when expanded; others skip it.

j_gene,abundance,d_gene,v_gene,CDR3aa,CDR3nt
TRBJ1-1,-,-,TRBV12-3/TRBV12-4,CASSFQRAEAFF,TGTGCCAGCAGTTTTCAAAGGGCTGAAGCTTTCTTT
TRBJ2-1,few,TRBD2,TRBV28,CASILADSYNEQFF,TGTGCCAGCATCCTAGCGGATTCCTACAATGAGCAGTTCTTC
TRBJ1-3,-,-,TRBV20-1,CSANDPGLGNTIYF,TGCAGTGCTAACGACCCAGGGTTAGGAAACACCATATATTTT
TRBJ2-1,once,TRBD2,TRBV7-6,CASSLGEGHYNEQFF,TGTGCCAGCAGCTTAGGGGAGGGCCATTACAATGAGCAGTTCTTC
TRBJ2-7,-,TRBD2,TRBV19,CASSFQTSGTYEQYF,TGTGCCAGTAGTTTCCAGACTAGCGGCACCTACGAGCAGTACTTC
TRBJ2-3,-,TRBD2,TRBV7-2,CASSWSGSGTDTQYF,TGTGCCAGCAGCTGGAGCGGGAGTGGAACAGATACGCAGTATTTT
TRBJ2-5,-,-,TRBV12-3/TRBV12-4,CASSFRWGQETQYF,TGTGCCAGCAGTTTTAGGTGGGGGCAAGAGACCCAGTACTTC
TRBJ2-5,-,TRBD1,TRBV12-5,CASGSDRVETQYF,TGTGCTAGTGGTTCCGACAGGGTGGAGACCCAGTACTTC
TRBJ1-4,-,-,TRBV29-1,CSAAGGATNEKLFF,TGCAGCGCTGCCGGGGGTGCAACTAATGAAAAACTGTTTTTT
TRBJ2-3,few,-,TRBV10-3,CAIAQGTDTQYF,TGTGCCATCGCCCAGGGAACGGATACGCAGTATTTT
TRBJ2-1,-,TRBD2,TRBV13,CASSPRRLAGNEQFF,TGTGCCAGCAGCCCAAGGAGACTAGCGGGCAATGAGCAGTTCTTC
TRBJ2-7,-,TRBD2,TRBV5-1,CASSQSTSGGPLSYEQYF,TGCGCCAGCAGCCAATCGACTAGCGGAGGGCCCCTCTCCTACGAGCAGTACTTC
TRBJ2-7,-,TRBD1,TRBV7-2,CASSLVQGLSYEQYF,TGTGCCAGCAGCTTAGTACAGGGGCTCTCCTACGAGCAGTACTTC
TRBJ1-6,-,TRBD1,TRBV7-2,CASSALPPGQGNSPLHF,TGTGCCAGCAGCGCCCTGCCTCCGGGACAGGGGAATTCACCCCTCCACTTT
TRBJ2-3,few,TRBD2,TRBV20-1,CSATGGGNRDKLTDTQYF,TGCAGTGCGACGGGGGGGGGAAACCGGGACAAACTCACAGATACGCAGTATTTT
TRBJ1-6,-,-,TRBV5-1,CASSLGKTNSPLHF,TGCGCCAGCAGCTTGGGGAAGACTAATTCACCCCTCCACTTT
TRBJ2-2,few,-,TRBV27,CASSPSRTGELFF,TGTGCCAGCAGTCCCTCACGAACCGGGGAGCTGTTTTTT
TRBJ1-2,few,-,TRBV5-1,CASSLGQTNGYTF,TGCGCCAGCAGCTTGGGACAGACGAACGGCTACACCTTC
TRBJ1-2,few,TRBD1,TRBV5-1,CASSSRDRGPSFYGYTF,TGCGCCAGCAGCTCCCGGGACAGGGGGCCATCATTCTATGGCTACACCTTC
TRBJ2-5,many,-,TRBV6-5,CASSYFGPSWETQYF,TGTGCCAGCAGTTACTTCGGACCCAGTTGGGAGACCCAGTACTTC
TRBJ2-7,-,TRBD2,TRBV6-9,CASSWGLASSYEQYF,TGTGCCAGCAGTTGGGGACTAGCGAGCTCCTACGAGCAGTACTTC
TRBJ2-2,once,TRBD2,TRBV20-1,CSASILASNTGELFF,TGCAGTGCTTCGATACTAGCGTCGAACACCGGGGAGCTGTTTTTT
TRBJ2-7,few,TRBD2,TRBV28,CASSPAGGGTYEQYF,TGTGCCAGCAGCCCAGCGGGGGGGGGAACCTACGAGCAGTACTTC
TRBJ1-2,-,-,TRBV9,CASSANPLGYGYTF,TGTGCCAGCAGCGCAAATCCCCTTGGGTATGGCTACACCTTC
TRBJ2-2,-,TRBD2,TRBV4-2,CASSIRTSGQRPGELFF,TGTGCCAGCAGTATAAGAACTAGCGGCCAGAGGCCCGGGGAGCTGTTTTTT
TRBJ1-5,few,TRBD1,TRBV28,CASTNGDRVHQPQHF,TGTGCCAGCACCAATGGGGACAGGGTACATCAGCCCCAGCATTTT
TRBJ1-2,once,TRBD1,TRBV4-1,CASSQPRKGAFNGYTF,TGCGCCAGCAGCCAACCAAGGAAGGGGGCTTTCAATGGCTACACCTTC
TRBJ1-2,few,TRBD1,TRBV5-1,CASSLDRRMGYGYTF,TGCGCCAGCAGCCTGGACAGGCGCATGGGTTATGGCTACACCTTC